The next 2 T cell receptor beta chains were all read from a single sample in a study of T cells in Graves' hyperthyroidism and ophthalmopathy. RNA transcripts served as the template for amplifying TCR beta CDR3 regions. In the first-round RT-PCR of the TCR CDR3, the HTBI primer set was used. MiXCR, run by TCRdb on the multiplex PCR reads, gives a single entry per CDR3 protein. The repertoire holds approximately 600,000 distinct CDR3 sequences, with less than 25% as singletons. The sample taken for sequencing was blood. The source is a man aged 25 to 40 with Graves' ophthalmopathy.

The J gene is TRBJ2-3, the V gene TRBV11-2, with 9 bases identical to TRBD2. Germline V CDR1 and CDR2: SGHAT, FQNNGV. Losses at the gene ends were 1 base for V and 2 bases for J; bases not matched to a gene: 10. The CDR3 contains 18 residues. The CDR3 DNA sequence: TGTGCCAGCAGCTTAGGTAGCGGGAGCCAACGTGCCACAGATACGCAGTATTTT. It yields the protein CASSLGSGSQRATDTQYF.

This clonotype was counted only a few times. This chain joins TRBV20-1 and TRBJ1-5; 7 bases map to TRBD1. Germline lookup yields CDR1 DFQATT and CDR2 SNEGSKA (reference sequence). V gave up 4 bases and J gave up 4 bases; unmatched junction bases: 7. The CDR3 has 14 residues. In DNA form, the CDR3 reads TGCAGTGCTACGTCGACAGGGTCAAATCAGCCCCAGCATTTT. The encoded protein is CSATSTGSNQPQHF.